The 32 T cell receptor beta chains below come from one sample, sequenced in a study of blood T cell repertoires in COVID-19 (TCRdb year 2020). Libraries were built with the immunoSEQ multiplex PCR assay. Here the immuneACCESS table is served through TCRdb, limited to in-frame sequences with V and J called. Missing clones are a known gap in these copies; in checked studies unresolved V genes cover under half, and the rest lacks a known reason. The sample records 130,000 to 150,000 clones, 70% to 90% of which are singletons. The top ten constitute 6.5% to 9.5% of the sample. Sequenced: peripheral blood. All receptors come from a woman aged 55-70 years with COVID-19, enrolled during active disease.

This sequence joins TRBV5-4 and TRBJ2-2; 14 positions match TRBD2. V gave up 4 bases and J gave up 1 base; unmatched junction bases: 9. Germline assignment: CDR1 SGHNT and CDR2 YYREEE (reference sequence). CDR3 length: 19 amino acids. CDR3 sequence: CASSRPPGTSGGNTGELFF. Written as DNA, the CDR3 is TGTGCCAGCAGCAGACCGCCAGGGACTAGCGGGGGGAACACCGGGGAGCTGTTTTTT.

The J gene is TRBJ2-5, the V gene TRBV10-3, with D perhaps TRBD2 (6 bases). Trimming took off 3 bases at V and 0 bases at J, with 11 bases between the two ends. There are 15 residues in the CDR3. CDR1 and CDR2 (germline): ENHRY, SYGVKD. CDR3 DNA: TGTGCCATCAGTGAACTAGCCCCGTACCAAGAGACCCAGTACTTC. Encoded protein: CAISELAPYQETQYF.

This chain links TRBV6-5 with TRBJ2-7, with TRBD1 matching 8 bases. The CDR3 consists of 13 residues. The germline gives CDR1 MNHEY, CDR2 SVGAGI. Unmatched junction bases numbered 3, after V lost 6 bases and J lost 2 bases. CDR3: CASRPGQAYEQYF. The CDR3 DNA reads TGTGCCAGCAGACCGGGACAGGCCTACGAGCAGTACTTC.

This clone came up a few times. The DNA for the CDR3 is TGTGCCAGCAGAAATCGAGGACAAGCTAACTATGGCTACACCTTC. Its translation is CASRNRGQANYGYTF. The rearrangement joins TRBV6-5 to TRBJ1-2; a possible D gene is TRBD1 (5 bases). The V and J ends lost 6 bases and 0 bases respectively, with 14 bases between them. The CDR3 runs 15 residues. CDR1 and CDR2 (germline): MNHEY, SVGAGI.

This clone was seen just once. The chain links TRBV7-9 to TRBJ2-3; 10 positions match TRBD2. Germline V lookup: CDR1 SEHNR, CDR2 FQNEAQ (reference sequence). This CDR3 comprises 15 residues. V trimming: 5 bases; J trimming: 3 bases; junction bases outside the gene matches: 5. The CDR3 loop reads CASSRGLAETDTQYF. The CDR3 DNA follows: TGTGCCAGCAGCCGCGGACTAGCGGAGACAGATACGCAGTATTTT.

The chain has TRBV12-5 and TRBJ2-3; TRBD1 agrees at 7 bases. The CDR3 consists of 14 residues. V lost 6 bases and J lost 6; bases outside the gene matches: 9. The V gene's germline CDR1 is LGHNT and CDR2 FRNRAP. The CDR3 region is CASGSQGFSDTQYF. DNA for the CDR3: TGTGCTAGTGGGTCACAGGGGTTTTCCGATACGCAGTATTTT.

V usage is TRBV11-2 and J usage is TRBJ1-4; 10 nucleotides agree with TRBD1. The CDR3 contains 15 residues. Germline-derived CDR1 and CDR2 are SGHAT and FQNNGV. V lost 5 bases and J lost 4; bases outside the gene matches: 4. CDR3 nucleotides: TGTGCCAGCAGCCCTGGGACAGGGGTTAATGAAAAACTGTTTTTT. Protein product: CASSPGTGVNEKLFF.

This clone came up a few times. The rearrangement links TRBV7-8 to TRBJ1-2, with 10 bases that match TRBD1. The CDR3 has 15 residues. The ends lost 5 bases at V and 7 bases at J; junction bases unmatched: 10. Per germline, CDR1 SGHVS and CDR2 FQNEAQ. CDR3 DNA: TGTGCCAGCAGCCTGGCCGGGACAGGGGATGGTGGCTACACCTTC. This sequence encodes CASSLAGTGDGGYTF.

The V call is TRBV5-1, the J call TRBJ2-7; tentative D call: TRBD1 (6 bases). The V end was cut by 0 bases, the J end by 5 bases, with 9 bases between. The germline CDR1 and CDR2 sequences are SGHRS and YFSETQ. The CDR3 extends over 13 amino acids. CDR3 nucleotides: TGCGCCAGCAGCTTGGGACAGGCCCACGAGCAGTACTTC. It is translated as CASSLGQAHEQYF.

The CDR3 DNA follows: TGTGCCAGCAGGTCAGGGGGTTCTAACTATGGCTACACCTTC. Translated: CASRSGGSNYGYTF. The gene calls are TRBV6-5 and TRBJ1-2; the match to TRBD1 covers 7 bases. The CDR3 covers 14 residues. Losses at the gene ends were 6 bases for V and 0 bases for J; bases not matched to a gene: 4. CDR1 is MNHEY and CDR2 is SVGAGI in the germline V gene.

The CDR3 is CASSYAGAPVNSPLHF. CDR3 DNA: TGTGCCAGCAGTTACGCAGGGGCGCCCGTCAATTCACCCCTCCACTTT. The chain has TRBV6-5 and TRBJ1-6; possibly TRBD1 for D (6 bases). CDR1 MNHEY and CDR2 SVGAGI come from the germline V gene. The CDR3 is made up of 16 amino acids. The V and J ends lost 2 bases and 7 bases respectively, with 15 bases between them.

This chain's CDR3 is CASSRLGQETQYF. The CDR3 DNA reads TGTGCCAGCAGCCGACTAGGCCAAGAGACCCAGTACTTC. The chain is built from TRBV7-9 and TRBJ2-5; D possibly corresponds to TRBD2 (6 bases). Germline-derived CDR1 and CDR2 are SEHNR and FQNEAQ (reference sequence). The V and J ends lost 5 bases and 1 base respectively, with 8 bases between them. The CDR3 has 13 residues.

The chain uses TRBV7-3 and TRBJ2-1; TRBD1 is a possible D gene (5 bases). Germline values: CDR1 SGHTA, CDR2 FQGTGA. Trimming removed 6 bases at V and 6 bases at J, with 12 bases between. The length of the CDR3 is 13 residues. CDR3 amino acids: CASSFGATNEQFF. DNA for the CDR3: TGTGCCAGCAGTTTTGGGGCGACCAATGAGCAGTTCTTC. The full variable domain, in which reference TRBV7-3 and TRBJ2-1 provide the parts outside the CDR3, is GAGVSQTPSNKVTEKGKYVELRCDPISGHTALYWYRQSLGQGPEFLIYFQGTGAADDSGLPNDRFFAVRPEGSVSTLKIQRTERGDSAVYLCASSFGATNEQFFGPGTRLTVL.

This clone was seen only a few times. V usage is TRBV18 and J usage is TRBJ1-5; TRBD1 aligns across 11 bases. CDR3 length: 16 residues. Trimming cost V 3 bases and J 6 bases; bases outside gene matches: 7. Looked up from germline, CDR1 is KGHSH and CDR2 is LQKENI. The CDR3 region is CASSPIGQGAGQPQHF. DNA for the CDR3: TGTGCCAGCTCACCGATAGGACAGGGGGCCGGTCAGCCCCAGCATTTT.

The rearrangement joins TRBV28 to TRBJ1-5; tentative D call: TRBD1 (5 bases). Germline CDR1 is MDHEN and CDR2 is SYDVKM. V dropped 6 bases and J dropped 0 bases, with 24 bases sitting between them. This CDR3 region has 19 residues. This CDR3 reads CASSGNLETREYSNQPQHF. In DNA, the CDR3 is TGTGCCAGCAGCGGTAACCTCGAAACCAGGGAATATAGCAATCAGCCCCAGCATTTT. Complete variable domain (other parts from reference TRBV28 and TRBJ1-5): DVKVTQSSRYLVKRTGEKVFLECVQDMDHENMFWYRQDPGLGLRLIYFSYDVKMKEKGDIPEGYSVSREKKERFSLILESASTNQTSMYLCASSGNLETREYSNQPQHFGDGTRLSIL.

The chain employs TRBV5-6 and TRBJ1-5; a possible D gene is TRBD1 (6 bases). V was cut by 4 bases and J by 4 bases, with 15 bases left in between. The CDR3 has 15 amino acids. Germline CDR1 and CDR2: SGHDT and YYEEEE. CDR3 bases: TGTGCCAGCAGCGTCCGGGACACCGTGAATCAGCCCCAGCATTTT. Translated: CASSVRDTVNQPQHF.

J is TRBJ2-7 and V is TRBV20-1; D call uncertain. CDR1 is DFQATT and CDR2 is SNEGSKA in the germline V gene (reference sequence). CDR3 size: 9 residues. Between the trimmed V and J ends, which lost 6 bases and 3 bases, there was a span of 3 bases. The CDR3, as DNA: TGCAGTGCCCACTACGAGCAGTACTTC. Translation: CSAHYEQYF.

This clone was detected a few times. The chain joins TRBV5-6 to TRBJ1-6, with 7 nucleotides matching TRBD1. V was pared by 0 bases and J by 6 bases, with 3 bases of the junction left unmatched. The CDR3 sequence is 15 residues long. The germline gives CDR1 SGHDT, CDR2 YYEEEE. CDR3 coding DNA: TGTGCCAGCAGCTTGGACAGGGGACCTAATTCACCCCTCCACTTT. Protein: CASSLDRGPNSPLHF.

CDR3 coding DNA: TGTGCCAGTAGTAGATCCAACCGGGACACACGGATCGGCTACACCTTC. This translates into CASSRSNRDTRIGYTF. The gene calls are TRBV19 and TRBJ1-2, with TRBD1 as a possible D gene (6 bases). The CDR3 totals 16 residues. V was clipped by 4 bases and J by 8 bases, with 23 bases between them. Germline CDR1 is LNHDA and CDR2 is SQIVND (reference sequence).

The V and J genes are TRBV11-2 and TRBJ2-7, with 9 bases identical to TRBD2. The CDR3 is made up of 15 amino acids. Germline CDR1 reads SGHAT; CDR2 reads FQNNGV. V lost 4 bases to trimming and J lost 6 bases; unmatched junction nucleotides: 10. CDR3 sequence reads: CASSSPTTSGGEQYF. The CDR3 DNA follows: TGTGCCAGCAGCTCCCCAACGACTAGCGGCGGCGAGCAGTACTTC.

The chain links TRBV6-5 to TRBJ1-1, with D uncertain. The CDR3 is made up of 13 amino acids. Germline lookup yields CDR1 MNHEY and CDR2 SVGAGI. Trimming pared 8 bases from V and 12 bases from J, leaving 22 bases between. The CDR3 region has the DNA TGTGCCAGCCTCGGTCTCTGGGCTCCGATTCCTTTCTTT. Translation gives CASLGLWAPIPFF.

The V gene is TRBV7-9, the J gene TRBJ1-2; D call uncertain. Germline CDR1 and CDR2: SEHNR and FQNEAQ (reference sequence). This CDR3 is built from 12 residues. V shed 2 bases and J shed 8 bases, with 9 bases lying between them. CDR3 coding DNA: TGTGCCAGCAGCTTAAATGAGGGCGGCTACACCTTC. Encoded protein: CASSLNEGGYTF.

J is TRBJ2-7 and V is TRBV7-9; 10 bases are shared with TRBD2. CDR3 length: 19 amino acids. Germline V lookup: CDR1 SEHNR, CDR2 FQNEAQ (reference sequence). With V trimmed by 6 bases and J by 1 base, 18 bases remained unmatched. CDR3 residues: CASRPPLLLTSGVSYEQYF. The CDR3 region has the DNA TGTGCCAGCAGGCCTCCCCTTCTACTTACTAGCGGGGTTTCCTACGAGCAGTACTTC. The whole variable domain, remainder taken from reference TRBV7-9 and TRBJ2-7, is DTGVSQNPRHKITKRGQNVTFRCDPISEHNRLYWYRQTLGQGPEFLTYFQNEAQLEKSRLLSDRFSAERPKGSFSTLEIQRTEQGDSAMYLCASRPPLLLTSGVSYEQYFGPGTRLTVT.

The rearrangement links TRBV7-3 to TRBJ2-7; 8 positions match TRBD1. The ends lost 0 bases at V and 2 bases at J; junction bases unmatched: 6. Germline V gene sequence: CDR1 SGHTA, CDR2 FQGTGA. This CDR3 has 16 amino acids. The CDR3 DNA reads as TGTGCCAGCAGCTTAACCGGGACAGGACGGGCCTACGAGCAGTACTTC. Protein: CASSLTGTGRAYEQYF.

The rearrangement uses TRBV13 and TRBJ2-1; 11 bases fit TRBD2. Trimming removed 4 bases from V and 4 bases from J; junction bases left unmatched: 3. CDR1 and CDR2 from the germline V gene are PRHDT and FYEKMQ (reference sequence). CDR3 length: 15 amino acids. CDR3 loop: CASSSLAGVYNEQFF. The CDR3, as DNA: TGTGCCAGCAGCTCACTAGCGGGGGTTTACAATGAGCAGTTCTTC.

The chain couples TRBV19 to TRBJ2-7; 8 positions match TRBD1. The J segment lost 0 bases and the V segment lost 4 bases, leaving 8 bases of the junction unmatched. This CDR3 region has 16 residues. The germline V gene has CDR1 LNHDA and CDR2 SQIVND (reference sequence). The CDR3 DNA reads TGTGCCAGTAGTAAGTCGGGGCAGGGGGCCTCCTACGAGCAGTACTTC. Its translation is CASSKSGQGASYEQYF.

V is TRBV4-2 and J is TRBJ1-2; D gene ambiguous. Germline CDR1 and CDR2: LGHNA and YNFKEQ. The length of the CDR3 is 15 residues. V was clipped by 3 bases and J by 3 bases, with 14 bases between them. CDR3 in DNA: TGTGCCAGCAGCCAGTCTAACCCACGGGACTATGGCTACACCTTC. Translating gives CASSQSNPRDYGYTF.

J is TRBJ2-5 and V is TRBV7-3; possibly TRBD1 for D (6 bases). CDR3 length equals 13 residues. V lost 5 bases, J lost 5 bases, and 12 bases lay in between. Germline V lookup: CDR1 SGHTA, CDR2 FQGTGA. CDR3 region: CASSPQGEETQYF. CDR3 nucleotide sequence: TGTGCCAGCAGCCCACAGGGAGAGGAGACCCAGTACTTC.

The sample holds a few counts of this clone. V and J are TRBV4-2 and TRBJ1-2; 7 bases align to TRBD1. The CDR3 consists of 14 residues. The germline V gene encodes CDR1 LGHNA and CDR2 YNFKEQ. The V gene end was trimmed by 4 bases and the J gene end by 8 bases; junction bases not matched to a gene: 10. The CDR3 coding sequence is TGTGCCAGCAGCCTAGGACAGGCGCCCTTGGGCTACACCTTC. Translated, it gives CASSLGQAPLGYTF.

The chain joins TRBV27 to TRBJ2-3, with 15 positions matching TRBD2. The germline V gene encodes CDR1 MNHEY and CDR2 SMNVEV (reference sequence). The CDR3 extends over 18 amino acids. J gave up 4 bases and V 4 bases, and 9 bases lay outside the gene matches. Here the CDR3 reads CASSSGLAGGLRADTQYF. CDR3 nucleotides: TGTGCCAGCAGTTCCGGACTAGCGGGGGGGCTTAGGGCAGATACGCAGTATTTT.

This CDR3 reads CASSLGLPLSTDTQYF. DNA of the CDR3: TGTGCCAGCAGCTTGGGCCTACCCCTTAGCACAGATACGCAGTATTTT. V is TRBV5-8 and J is TRBJ2-3; the D is unclear. Germline V gives CDR1 SGHTS, CDR2 YDEGEE. V gave up 0 bases and J gave up 0 bases, with 11 bases separating them. This CDR3 spans 16 amino acids.

This clone was seen a single time. This chain joins TRBV2 and TRBJ2-5; the match to TRBD2 covers 14 bases. Germline V gene lookup returns CDR1 SNHLY and CDR2 FYNNEI. The length of the CDR3 is 17 residues. J gave up 1 base and V 3 bases, and 4 bases lay outside the gene matches. The CDR3 sequence is CASSETSGGAFQETQYF. As DNA, the CDR3 is TGTGCCAGCAGTGAGACTAGCGGGGGGGCCTTCCAAGAGACCCAGTACTTC.